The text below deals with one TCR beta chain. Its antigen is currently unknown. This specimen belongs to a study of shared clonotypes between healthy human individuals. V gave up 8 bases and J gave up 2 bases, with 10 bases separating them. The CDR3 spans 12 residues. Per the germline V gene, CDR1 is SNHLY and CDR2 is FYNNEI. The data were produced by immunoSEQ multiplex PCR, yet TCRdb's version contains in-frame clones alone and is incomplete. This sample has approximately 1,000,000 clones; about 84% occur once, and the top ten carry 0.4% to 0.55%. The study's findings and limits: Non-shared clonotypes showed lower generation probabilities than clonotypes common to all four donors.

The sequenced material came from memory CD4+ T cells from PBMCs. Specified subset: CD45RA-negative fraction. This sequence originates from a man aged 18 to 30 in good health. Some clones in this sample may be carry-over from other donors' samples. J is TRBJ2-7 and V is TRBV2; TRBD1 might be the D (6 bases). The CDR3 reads CASRWDTYEQYF. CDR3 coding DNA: TGTGCCAGCCGGTGGGACACCTACGAGCAGTACTTC.